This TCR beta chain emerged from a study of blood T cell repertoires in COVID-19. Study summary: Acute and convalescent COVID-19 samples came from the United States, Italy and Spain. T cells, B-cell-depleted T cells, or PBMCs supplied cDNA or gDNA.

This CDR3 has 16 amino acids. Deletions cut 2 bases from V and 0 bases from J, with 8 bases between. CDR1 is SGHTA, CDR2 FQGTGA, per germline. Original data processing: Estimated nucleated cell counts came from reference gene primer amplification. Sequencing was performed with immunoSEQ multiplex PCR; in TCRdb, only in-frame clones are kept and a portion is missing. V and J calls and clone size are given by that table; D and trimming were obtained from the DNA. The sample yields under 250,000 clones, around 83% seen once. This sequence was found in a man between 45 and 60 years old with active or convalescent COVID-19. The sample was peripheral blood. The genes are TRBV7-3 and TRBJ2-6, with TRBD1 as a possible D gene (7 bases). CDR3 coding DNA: TGTGCCAGCAGCTTACAGGGGGGCTCTGGGGCCAACGTCCTGACTTTC. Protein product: CASSLQGGSGANVLTF.